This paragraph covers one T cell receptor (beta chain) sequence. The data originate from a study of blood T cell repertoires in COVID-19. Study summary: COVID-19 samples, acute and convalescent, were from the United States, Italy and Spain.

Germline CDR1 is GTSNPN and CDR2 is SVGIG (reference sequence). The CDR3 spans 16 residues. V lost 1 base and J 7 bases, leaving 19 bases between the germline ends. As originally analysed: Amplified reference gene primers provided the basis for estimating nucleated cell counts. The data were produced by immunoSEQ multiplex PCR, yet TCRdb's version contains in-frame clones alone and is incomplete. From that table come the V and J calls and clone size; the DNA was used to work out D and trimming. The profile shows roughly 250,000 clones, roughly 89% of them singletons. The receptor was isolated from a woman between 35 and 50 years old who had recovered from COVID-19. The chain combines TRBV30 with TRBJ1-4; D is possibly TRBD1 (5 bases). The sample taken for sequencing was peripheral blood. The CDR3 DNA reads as TGTGCCTGGAGTGATACGGGAGTCGGGAGGGGTGAAAAACTGTTTTTT. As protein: CAWSDTGVGRGEKLFF.